This TCR beta chain was retrieved from a study of CD8 T cells in ankylosing spondylitis. The germline CDR1 and CDR2 sequences are SGHDT and YYEEEE. The length of the CDR3 is 13 residues. V shed 1 base and J shed 8 bases, with 10 bases lying between them. TCRdb itself ran the 5' RACE reads through MiXCR, one entry per CDR3 protein. The sample records roughly 200,000 distinct CDR3 sequences, about 13% being singletons. The chain carries TRBV5-6 and TRBJ2-1; D gene ambiguous. The sequenced sample consisted of blood, either unsorted or a sorted T cell fraction (not recorded which). This TCR came from a male donor with ankylosing spondylitis or in good health (not recorded which). In DNA, the CDR3 is TGTGCCAGCAGCTTGACTGGCCAGGATGAGCAGTTCTTC. Protein: CASSLTGQDEQFF.